Listed below are T cell receptor beta chains from one sample, sequenced in a study of blood T cell repertoires in COVID-19. Clones were read by immunoSEQ multiplex PCR, and TCRdb kept only the in-frame ones, dropping some. The sample lists roughly 59,000 clones, less than 85% occurring once. The sequencing sample was made of peripheral blood. The origin of the receptors is a human donor in a cohort sampled during active COVID-19. Both conserved end residues are part of each CDR3. Fields, in order: J gene, V gene, CDR3 length, clone size, D gene, CDR3 protein, CDR3 DNA. A D gene is named only where the DNA matches it firmly. For some rows the clone size is stated as once, few or many, or as a class when expanded; others skip it.

>TRBJ2-1|TRBV7-2|15|-|-
CASSPRGALYNEQFF
TGTGCCAGCAGCCCCCGCGGCGCTCTCTACAATGAGCAGTTCTTC
>TRBJ2-7|TRBV6-2/TRBV6-3|13|-|TRBD2
CASSYSGRYEQYF
TGTGCCAGCAGTTATAGCGGGAGATACGAGCAGTACTTC
>TRBJ2-2|TRBV19|12|-|-
CATEANTGELFF
TGTGCCACAGAAGCGAACACCGGGGAGCTGTTTTTT
>TRBJ2-7|TRBV6-6|14|-|TRBD2
CASSYDGRAGEQYF
TGTGCCAGCAGTTACGACGGGAGGGCGGGGGAGCAGTACTTC
>TRBJ2-7|TRBV11-2|15|-|TRBD2
CASSPLGGIPYEQYF
TGTGCCAGCAGCCCGTTGGGGGGGATCCCCTACGAGCAGTACTTC
>TRBJ1-4|TRBV28|17|-|-
CASSLWLAGYQNEKLFF
TGTGCCAGCAGTTTATGGCTAGCAGGCTACCAAAATGAAAAACTGTTTTTT
>TRBJ2-1|TRBV19|14|-|TRBD2
CASSARLAQIEQFF
TGTGCCAGTAGTGCACGACTAGCGCAGATCGAGCAGTTCTTC
>TRBJ2-3|TRBV15|15|once|-
CATSRVPGATDTQYF
TGTGCCACCAGCAGAGTTCCAGGGGCGACAGATACGCAGTATTTT
>TRBJ1-1|TRBV5-6|19|-|-
CASSLFVSGPIGMNTEAFF
TGTGCCAGCAGCCTTTTTGTGTCAGGGCCGATAGGGATGAACACTGAAGCTTTCTTT
>TRBJ2-7|TRBV6-2/TRBV6-3|12|-|-
CASSPGPYEQYF
TGTGCCAGCAGTCCGGGTCCCTACGAGCAGTACTTC
>TRBJ1-5|TRBV30|15|-|TRBD1
CAWSGDRGKDQPQHF
TGTGCCTGGAGTGGGGACAGGGGAAAAGATCAGCCCCAGCATTTT
>TRBJ2-4|TRBV29-1|15|-|-
CSVGTGTRAKNIQYF
TGCAGCGTTGGAACAGGGACCAGAGCCAAAAACATTCAGTACTTC
>TRBJ2-3|TRBV5-4|15|-|TRBD2
CASSPTSGRTDTQYF
TGTGCCAGCAGCCCTACTAGCGGCCGCACAGATACGCAGTATTTT
>TRBJ1-2|TRBV19|15|-|TRBD1
CASSVSGTGGDGYTF
TGTGCCAGTAGTGTCTCCGGGACAGGGGGCGATGGCTACACCTTC
>TRBJ1-1|TRBV28|14|-|TRBD1
CASSTQGGRSEAFF
TGTGCCAGCAGTACTCAGGGGGGAAGGAGTGAAGCTTTCTTT
>TRBJ1-5|TRBV15|14|few|TRBD1
CATSRQGGNQPQHF
TGTGCCACCAGCAGACAGGGGGGCAATCAGCCCCAGCATTTT
>TRBJ1-1|TRBV20-1|11|-|-
CSAVQVTEAFF
TGCAGTGCTGTACAGGTCACTGAAGCTTTCTTT
>TRBJ2-7|TRBV25-1|18|-|TRBD2
CASSEAPLGTSVLYEQYF
TGTGCCAGCAGTGAAGCTCCATTAGGGACTAGCGTGCTATACGAGCAGTACTTC
>TRBJ1-1|TRBV7-2|12|few|-
CASSSDLGARVF
TGTGCCAGCAGCTCCGATCTGGGGGCCAGGGTCTTT
>TRBJ2-5|TRBV7-2|15|-|-
CASSLDGGGEKTQYF
TGTGCCAGCAGCTTAGATGGCGGCGGCGAGAAGACCCAGTACTTC
>TRBJ2-7|TRBV5-6|14|once|-
CASQVRGSSYEQYF
TGTGCCAGCCAAGTTCGGGGAAGCTCCTACGAGCAGTACTTC
>TRBJ2-3|TRBV5-1|16|-|TRBD1
CASRGDRALHTDTQYF
TGCGCCAGCAGAGGGGACAGAGCCTTGCACACAGATACGCAGTATTTT
>TRBJ2-4|TRBV27|16|-|-
CASSLSQSRAKNIQYF
TGTGCCAGCAGTTTATCACAGTCACGTGCCAAAAACATTCAGTACTTC
>TRBJ2-1|TRBV7-3|14|-|-
CASSFGGDHNEQFF
TGTGCCAGCAGCTTTGGCGGGGACCACAATGAGCAGTTCTTC
>TRBJ2-2|TRBV28|19|-|TRBD2
CASSSPGLAGAGGTGELFF
TGTGCCAGCAGTTCCCCGGGACTAGCGGGAGCTGGTGGGACCGGGGAGCTGTTTTTT
>TRBJ2-7|TRBV5-5|16|-|TRBD2
CASSPTGTSASYEQYF
TGTGCCAGCAGCCCAACCGGGACTAGCGCATCCTACGAGCAGTACTTC
>TRBJ2-1|TRBV28|15|-|-
CASRQSPRSYNEQFF
TGTGCCAGCAGACAATCCCCCAGGTCCTACAATGAGCAGTTCTTC
>TRBJ2-2|TRBV29-1|12|once|-
CIRLGRTGELFF
TGCATCCGTCTGGGGAGGACCGGGGAGCTGTTTTTT
>TRBJ1-1|TRBV12-3/TRBV12-4|11|medium-sized|-
CASSRQREAFF
TGTGCCAGCAGTCGACAGCGTGAAGCTTTCTTT
>TRBJ2-3|TRBV6-4|15|-|TRBD2
CASSEASGSTDTQYF
TGTGCCAGCAGTGAGGCTAGCGGGAGCACAGATACGCAGTATTTT
>TRBJ1-5|TRBV19|13|-|-
CASEQGRYQPQHF
TGTGCCAGTGAGCAGGGTCGCTATCAGCCCCAGCATTTT
>TRBJ2-1|TRBV7-2|16|-|-
CASIQIPGAVNNEQFF
TGTGCCAGCATCCAAATCCCGGGAGCGGTCAACAATGAGCAGTTCTTC
>TRBJ2-7|TRBV7-8|13|-|-
CASSTRTAYEQYF
TGTGCCAGCAGCACCCGGACTGCCTACGAGCAGTACTTC
>TRBJ2-1|TRBV19|18|-|TRBD2
CASSIDQVAGGSYNEQFF
TGTGCCAGTAGTATAGATCAGGTAGCGGGAGGGTCCTACAATGAGCAGTTCTTC
>TRBJ2-1|TRBV21-1|16|once|-
CASSKPGISAYNEQFF
TGTGCCAGCAGCAAGCCAGGTATTAGCGCCTACAATGAGCAGTTCTTC
>TRBJ2-5|TRBV18|13|-|-
CASSPQGWETQYF
TGTGCCAGCTCACCCCAGGGATGGGAGACCCAGTACTTC
>TRBJ2-5|TRBV6-2/TRBV6-3|13|-|-
CASSYQDVETQYF
TGTGCCAGCAGTTACCAGGATGTGGAGACCCAGTACTTC
>TRBJ1-4|TRBV4-3|16|few|TRBD1
CASSQDSGQGLEKLFF
TGCGCCAGCAGCCAAGATTCCGGACAGGGGCTTGAAAAACTGTTTTTT
>TRBJ2-3|TRBV10-2|16|once|TRBD2
CASSEMVAGVTDTQYF
TGCGCCAGCAGTGAGATGGTAGCGGGAGTAACTGATACGCAGTATTTT
>TRBJ2-3|TRBV7-9|15|-|TRBD1
CASSQSRGQRDTQYF
TGTGCCAGCAGCCAGTCCAGGGGGCAGAGAGATACGCAGTATTTT
>TRBJ1-1|TRBV5-6|16|-|TRBD1
CASTDPKGGGIKEAFF
TGTGCCAGCACCGACCCTAAAGGGGGCGGAATCAAAGAAGCTTTCTTT
>TRBJ1-4|TRBV7-8|14|-|-
CASIGEGLNEKLFF
TGTGCCAGCATAGGGGAGGGGCTCAATGAAAAACTGTTTTTT
>TRBJ1-1|TRBV7-2|14|-|-
CASSLSSMSTEAFF
TGTGCCAGCAGCTTATCTTCGATGAGCACTGAAGCTTTCTTT
>TRBJ1-4|TRBV5-1|15|once|-
CASGEPGLSNEKLFF
TGCGCCAGCGGGGAACCGGGACTGTCTAATGAAAAACTGTTTTTT
>TRBJ2-5|TRBV10-2|15|-|-
CASLYNAGATETQYF
TGCGCCAGCCTCTATAATGCAGGGGCGACGGAGACCCAGTACTTC